The entry below gives a single T cell receptor beta chain sequence along with its context. Its antigen is undetermined. The PCR made use of 60 Vbeta and 13 Jbeta primers. The method was immunoSEQ multiplex PCR; TCRdb's version includes in-frame clones alone and lacks a portion of them. Of 160,000 or so clones in the sample, approximately 88% were seen once. This entry belongs to a study of cytomegalovirus exposure and HLA in healthy donors. About the research overall: Early released data had about 85 million unique TCRs, all coming from HLA-typed donors. General study findings and limits: TCR beta V- and J-gene trimming was later associated with a missense DCLRE1C variant.

The CDR3 extends over 14 amino acids. The J segment lost 8 bases and the V segment lost 7 bases, leaving 10 bases of the junction unmatched. Germline V gene data show CDR1 as SGHRS and CDR2 as YFSETQ. The source is a woman between 18 and 30 years old in good health and CMV-seronegative. This chain links TRBV5-1 with TRBJ2-1; 9 nucleotides agree with TRBD2. Sequenced material: PBMCs. CDR3 nucleotides: TGCGCCAGCGGTCTTGCGGGGGGGCCGGATGAGCAGTTCTTC. Translating it yields CASGLAGGPDEQFF.